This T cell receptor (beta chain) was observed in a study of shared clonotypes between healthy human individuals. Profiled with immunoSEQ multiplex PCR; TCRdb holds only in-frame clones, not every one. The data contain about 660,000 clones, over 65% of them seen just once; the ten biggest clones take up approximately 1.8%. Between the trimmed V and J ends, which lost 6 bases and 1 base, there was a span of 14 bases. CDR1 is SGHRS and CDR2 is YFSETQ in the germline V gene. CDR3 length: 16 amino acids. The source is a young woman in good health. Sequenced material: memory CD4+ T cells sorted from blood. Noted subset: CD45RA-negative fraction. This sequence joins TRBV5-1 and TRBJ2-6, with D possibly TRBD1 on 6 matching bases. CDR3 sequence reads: CASTPDRRSGANVLTF. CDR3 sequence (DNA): TGCGCCAGCACCCCGGACAGACGGTCTGGGGCCAACGTCCTGACTTTC.